The T cell receptor beta chain described here comes from a study of blood T cell repertoires in COVID-19 (dated by TCRdb to about 2020). Describing the broader study: Collaborator samples came from the United States, Italy and Spain and covered acute and convalescent phases of COVID-19. A freely available public database, intended as a resource for researchers studying the immune response to SARS-CoV-2, is where the repertoires were released. The samples were drawn from two sources: the first 160 participants of the ongoing ImmuneRACE study, and 950 to 1,500 subjects contributed by 6 global collaborators. Deeply sampled blood TCRbeta repertoires from subjects exposed to, actively infected with, or recovered from COVID-19 were included in the dataset. Where available, HLA class I and class II types were taken from metadata supplied by the sample provider and were not determined by assay-based typing. Nearly every sample came with metadata listing a de-identified subject ID, COVID-19 status, age in years and sex. The prospective study material was composed of cDNA or gDNA derived from T cells, B-cell-depleted T cells, or PBMCs.

Study-level results and caveats: The quantity of clinical and demographic metadata differed by source and by participant and was supplied without curation.

Whole blood was collected in K2EDTA tubes by collaborating institutions according to the institutions' own protocols. For TCRbeta analysis, collaborators shipped samples in one of three forms: frozen whole blood, isolated PBMCs, or DNA extracted from either of those sample types. The immunoSEQ Assay, a bias-controlled multiplex PCR, was used to amplify TCRbeta CDR3 regions from genomic DNA. In the source study's methods: The number of nucleated cells in each sample was estimated by amplification of reference gene primers within the assay. To quantify the absolute abundance of each unique TCRbeta CDR3 rearrangement, sequence reads were collapsed and filtered. Productive Simpson clonality was computed per sample as the square root of Simpson's diversity index over productive rearrangements. TCRdb obtained this table from immuneACCESS and retained in-frame rearrangements with V and J assigned. These tables miss some clones; where compared with another copy, unresolved V genes account for less than half of the shortfall, and the remainder is unexplained. V and J calls and clone size are copied from that table; D and trimming were computed from the DNA. Across this sample there are roughly 50,000 clones, with 75% to 80% seen only once. The top ten constitute around a fifth of the sample.

Counted from cysteine to phenylalanine, this CDR3 has 14 amino acids. Only the CDR3 DNA stays, 42 bases, in frame from base 1. Germline trimming amounts to 1 base on V and 4 bases on J, with 3 as the count of junction bases outside the gene matches. As encoded in the germline V gene (reference sequence), CDR1 is LNHDA while CDR2 is SQIVND. This clone was observed a few times. Its antigen target is currently unknown. Base qualities were left out, and no much larger clone turns up one base away. Within the sample, other DNA sequences also encode this same CDR3. The clonotype comes from a human donor with active or convalescent COVID-19. The donor label of this sample is uncertain. The sample taken for sequencing was peripheral blood. In this chain, TRBV19 is recombined with TRBJ2-7; 8 central bases correspond to TRBD1. The DNA sequence is TGTGCCAGTAGTATAGCCCAGGGGGCGTACGAGCAGTACTTC. This gives the protein CASSIAQGAYEQYF.